The next 21 T cell receptor beta chains were all read from a single sample in a study of cytomegalovirus exposure and HLA in healthy donors. The assay was immunoSEQ multiplex PCR, and TCRdb's table has in-frame clones only and misses some. The sample lists over 120,000 clones, roughly 87% occurring once. The sequenced sample was PBMCs. Receptors originate from a man aged 18 to 30 in good health and CMV-seropositive.

This clone was seen ten or more times. The same CDR3 arises from other DNA sequences in this sample as well. The rearrangement uses TRBV15 and TRBJ1-1; D call uncertain. Trimming shortened V by 9 bases and J by 3 bases, and 14 bases separated the two germline ends. Germline V lookup: CDR1 LNHNV, CDR2 YYDKDF (reference sequence). The CDR3 contains 13 residues. CDR3 amino acids: CATEEGSDTEAFF. DNA for the CDR3: TGTGCCACTGAAGAGGGCTCGGACACTGAAGCTTTCTTT.

A note on this clone: Compared with germline, one end of the junction differs, possibly owing to a read error. The chain employs TRBV14 and TRBJ2-7, with 12 bases lining up with TRBD2. CDR1 is SGHDN, CDR2 FVKESK, per germline. There are 13 residues in the CDR3. CDR3 loop: CASSQGGTSGLLF. CDR3 sequence (DNA): TGTGCCAGCAGCCAGGGGGGGACTAGCGGGTTACTCTTC.

This clone was detected once. The chain recombines TRBV2 with TRBJ2-7; 7 nucleotides agree with TRBD1. The junction had 17 bases not matched to a gene; V was cut back by 7 bases and J by 2 bases. In germline, CDR1 is SNHLY, CDR2 FYNNEI. The CDR3 is made up of 17 amino acids. DNA for the CDR3: TGTGCCAGCACTGTCGATGTACCGGGACAGACTCCCTACGAGCAGTACTTC. Its protein is CASTVDVPGQTPYEQYF.

This sequence joins TRBV30 and TRBJ1-4; TRBD1 might be the D (5 bases). From germline, CDR1 is GTSNPN and CDR2 SVGIG (reference sequence). The CDR3 totals 16 residues. Trimming cost V 1 base and J 0 bases, with 12 bases left between them. The CDR3 protein is CAWSEWGPATNEKLFF. The CDR3 region has the DNA TGTGCCTGGAGTGAGTGGGGCCCTGCAACTAATGAAAAACTGTTTTTT.

The gene calls are TRBV5-4 and TRBJ1-2, with TRBD1 as a possible D gene (6 bases). The V end lost 4 bases, the J end lost 5 bases, and 18 bases lay between the germline ends. The germline gives CDR1 SGHNT, CDR2 YYREEE (reference sequence). The CDR3 runs to 15 residues. In DNA, the CDR3 is TGTGCCAGCAGCCCGTCCTCCAGGGGCGCGTATGGCTACACCTTC. Amino acid sequence: CASSPSSRGAYGYTF.

This chain joins TRBV6-1 and TRBJ1-6; TRBD1 matches 7 bases. V was clipped by 0 bases and J by 6 bases; unmatched bases: 8. The germline V gene encodes CDR1 MNHNS and CDR2 SASEGT. The CDR3 has 17 amino acids. CDR3 loop: CASSEAAGGLINSPLHF. The DNA of the CDR3 is TGTGCCAGCAGTGAAGCGGCAGGGGGATTGATTAATTCACCCCTCCACTTT.

The chain joins TRBV5-1 to TRBJ1-2, with 10 bases aligning to TRBD1. Germline CDR1 is SGHRS and CDR2 is YFSETQ. The ends lost 3 bases at V and 8 bases at J; junction bases unmatched: 10. This CDR3 region has 15 residues. This CDR3 reads CASSSVGQGIEGYTF. CDR3 nucleotide sequence: TGCGCCAGCAGCTCAGTGGGACAGGGGATAGAGGGCTACACCTTC.

By frequency in the sample, this clone is large. The V call is TRBV19, the J call TRBJ2-3; possible D gene TRBD2, 6 bases. The CDR3 sequence is 14 residues long. Germline values: CDR1 LNHDA, CDR2 SQIVND (reference sequence). The germline V and J ends were trimmed by 10 bases and 0 bases, with 14 bases remaining between them. The CDR3 region is CATSQSGSTDTQYF. The CDR3 DNA is TGTGCCACCTCACAAAGCGGGAGCACAGATACGCAGTATTTT.

The gene calls are TRBV7-3 and TRBJ2-7; 8 positions agree with TRBD2. V gave up 6 bases and J gave up 3 bases; unmatched junction bases: 4. Germline assignment: CDR1 SGHTA and CDR2 FQGTGA. This CDR3 spans 13 amino acids. This chain's CDR3 is CASSRREGYEQYF. The DNA for the CDR3 is TGTGCCAGCAGTCGCCGGGAGGGCTACGAGCAGTACTTC.

The CDR3 nucleotides are TGTGCCAGCAGCCGGGGACTAGCGACCTACGAGCAGTACTTC. It specifies CASSRGLATYEQYF. This chain uses TRBV7-2 with TRBJ2-7; 10 positions match TRBD2. The CDR3 is 14 amino acids. From germline, CDR1 is SGHTA and CDR2 FQGNSA. V gave up 5 bases and J gave up 2 bases; unmatched junction bases: 3.

The chain's CDR3 is CASSQVVGQGNLLSYEQYF. In nucleotides, the CDR3 is TGCGCCAGCAGCCAAGTAGTGGGACAGGGTAATCTGTTATCGTACGAGCAGTACTTC. The gene calls are TRBV4-1 and TRBJ2-7, with TRBD1 matching over 9 bases. V shed 1 base, J shed 4 bases, and the junction held 17 bases outside the gene matches. CDR3 length equals 19 residues. CDR1 and CDR2 from the germline V gene are MGHRA and YSYEKL.

The chain employs TRBV18 and TRBJ2-6; 8 bases line up with TRBD1. The V gene's germline CDR1 is KGHSH and CDR2 LQKENI. This CDR3 spans 17 amino acids. V lost 4 bases to trimming and J lost 3 bases; unmatched junction nucleotides: 8. The CDR3 region has the DNA TGTGCCAGCTCACTTCCGGGACAGGTACTTGGGGCCAACGTCCTGACTTTC. It is translated as CASSLPGQVLGANVLTF.

The chain couples TRBV14 to TRBJ1-1; 7 bases map to TRBD1. Looked up from germline, CDR1 is SGHDN and CDR2 is FVKESK. The CDR3 length is 15 residues. Trimming at V came to 4 bases and at J to 2 bases, leaving 7 bases not matched to a gene. The CDR3 is CASSPLDRPNTEAFF. In DNA, the CDR3 is TGTGCCAGCAGCCCCTTGGACAGGCCTAACACTGAAGCTTTCTTT.

This sequence joins TRBV11-2 and TRBJ2-1; weak D call: TRBD2 (6 bases). V lost 0 bases, J lost 8 bases, and 14 bases lay in between. Germline V gene lookup returns CDR1 SGHAT and CDR2 FQNNGV. The CDR3 is made up of 15 amino acids. CDR3: CASSLELAGLDEQFF. In DNA, the CDR3 is TGTGCCAGCAGCTTAGAACTAGCCGGACTGGATGAGCAGTTCTTC.

CDR3 residues: CASSFTPGPRGIQYF. The CDR3 nucleotides are TGTGCCAGCAGCTTCACCCCCGGCCCTAGGGGCATTCAGTACTTC. The chain links TRBV5-6 to TRBJ2-4; a weak D match, TRBD1 (5 bases). The CDR3 has 15 amino acids. Germline CDR1 reads SGHDT; CDR2 reads YYEEEE. The V gene lost 2 bases and the J gene lost 9 bases, with 18 bases spanning the gap.

This clone was seen only a few times. The chain joins TRBV7-9 to TRBJ1-4, with D unclear. Germline values: CDR1 SEHNR, CDR2 FQNEAQ (reference sequence). The CDR3 spans 15 residues. V lost 6 bases, J lost 3 bases, and 14 bases lay in between. This chain's CDR3 is CASSSPVTANEKLFF. The CDR3 bases are TGTGCCAGCAGTTCCCCGGTTACGGCTAATGAAAAACTGTTTTTT.

This sequence joins TRBV6-5 and TRBJ2-5; maybe TRBD2 (6 bases). Trimming removed 2 bases from V and 2 bases from J, with 6 bases in between. This CDR3 contains 13 residues. Germline V gene lookup returns CDR1 MNHEY and CDR2 SVGAGI. The CDR3 loop is CASSYGGQETQYF. In DNA, the CDR3 is TGTGCCAGCAGTTACGGGGGGCAAGAGACCCAGTACTTC.

V usage is TRBV28 and J usage is TRBJ1-6; 7 positions agree with TRBD1. Germline V CDR1 and CDR2: MDHEN, SYDVKM. Germline trimming cut 6 bases from V and 0 bases from J; bases unmatched to any gene: 5. This CDR3 region has 16 residues. The CDR3 DNA follows: TGTGCCAGCAGGACAGGGCCTAACTCCTATAATTCACCCCTCCACTTT. Translating it yields CASRTGPNSYNSPLHF.

The chain is built from TRBV7-9 and TRBJ1-2; D remains unclear. Germline assignment: CDR1 SEHNR and CDR2 FQNEAQ (reference sequence). The CDR3 totals 15 residues. Trimming stripped 1 base from V and 0 bases from J, with 9 bases between. The CDR3 loop is CASSLGGNPNYGYTF. In DNA, the CDR3 is TGTGCCAGCAGCTTAGGAGGCAATCCTAACTATGGCTACACCTTC.

The chain couples TRBV5-8 to TRBJ1-5; D not resolved. This CDR3 has 12 amino acids. Germline CDR1 SGHTS, CDR2 YDEGEE. V was shortened by 4 bases and J by 4 bases, with 6 bases between the two germline ends. The CDR3 spells CASSQRNQPQHF. CDR3 nucleotides: TGTGCCAGCAGCCAGAGGAATCAGCCCCAGCATTTT. Together with reference TRBV5-8 and TRBJ1-5, the CDR3 gives the full variable domain: EAGVTQSPTHLIKTRGQQATLRCSPISGHTSVYWYQQALGLGLQFLLWYDEGEERNRGNFPPRFSGRQFPNYSSELNVNALELEDSALYLCASSQRNQPQHFGDGTRLSIL.

The chain employs TRBV6-1 and TRBJ1-2; D not certain. The CDR3 spans 15 residues. Germline V gene lookup returns CDR1 MNHNS and CDR2 SASEGT. V was pared by 7 bases and J by 0 bases, with 15 bases between. This chain's CDR3 is CASIRGDTTNYGYTF. The CDR3 nucleotides are TGTGCCAGCATCCGGGGAGACACCACTAACTATGGCTACACCTTC.